This is a list of T cell receptor beta chains from one sample in a study of cytomegalovirus exposure and HLA in healthy donors. Method: immunoSEQ multiplex PCR; TCRdb's copy keeps in-frame clones and lacks some. The sample lists about 130,000 clones, roughly 72% occurring once. The source material was PBMCs. These receptors were obtained from a man aged 35-49 years in good health and CMV-seropositive. CDR3s include the opening cysteine and the closing phenylalanine or tryptophan. D genes are given only for firm matches. Size values are once, few and many counts, or a class for expanded clones, and some rows have none.

>few|TRBJ2-2|TRBD2|TRBV9
TGTGCCAGCAGCGATCAGACGGGAGGGCGGAACACCGGGGAGCTGTTTTTT
CASSDQTGGRNTGELFF
>-|TRBJ2-7|TRBD1|TRBV30
TGTGCCTGGAGTGTGGGACAGGGGGCCTACGAGCAGTACTTC
CAWSVGQGAYEQYF
>-|TRBJ1-1|-|TRBV6-1
TGTGCCAGCACCGAAGGGGGGGTGGGGACTGAAGCTTTCTTT
CASTEGGVGTEAFF
>once|TRBJ1-5|-|TRBV7-9
TGTGCCAGCAGCTTCAGCGCCTATCAGCCCCAGCATTTT
CASSFSAYQPQHF
>-|TRBJ2-1|TRBD2|TRBV28
TGTGCCAGCAGTTTAGCGGGAGGAGGTGAGCAGTTCTTC
CASSLAGGGEQFF
>-|TRBJ2-1|-|TRBV4-1
TGCGCCAGCAGCCAGATAGACATGATCTCCTACAATGAGCAGTTCTTC
CASSQIDMISYNEQFF
>-|TRBJ2-2|-|TRBV7-2
TGTGCCAGCAGCTTATATGCAGGGGTTGCGAACACCGGGGAGCTGTTTTTT
CASSLYAGVANTGELFF
>-|TRBJ2-3|-|TRBV5-4
TGTGCCAGCAGCTTGGGTCCCAGGGGAACAGATACGCAGTATTTT
CASSLGPRGTDTQYF
>-|TRBJ1-1|-|TRBV28
TGTGCCAGCATGGACACCCGAAACACTGAAGCTTTCTTT
CASMDTRNTEAFF
>few|TRBJ2-5|TRBD1|TRBV2
TGTGCCAGCACCCTAAGAGGCAGGGGGCAAGAGACCCAGTACTTC
CASTLRGRGQETQYF
>-|TRBJ2-4|TRBD2|TRBV27
TGTGCCAGCGGAGGACGGGGGGTAGCCAAAAACATTCAGTACTTC
CASGGRGVAKNIQYF
>-|TRBJ2-6|-|TRBV2
TGTGCCAGTTCCAAGGAGGACTCTGGGGCCAACGTCCTGACTTTC
CASSKEDSGANVLTF
>once|TRBJ2-2|TRBD1|TRBV6-5
TGTGCCAGCAGTTATTCCAGGCCAGGGGGCACCGGGGAGCTGTTTTTT
CASSYSRPGGTGELFF
>few|TRBJ2-1|-|TRBV5-1
TGCGCCAGCAGCTTGGCTTTCCCGGGGTCGAGCTCCTACAATGAGCAGTTCTTC
CASSLAFPGSSSYNEQFF
>-|TRBJ2-5|-|TRBV7-3
TGTGCCAGCAGCTTAGGGGAGGTAAAACAAGAGACCCAGTACTTC
CASSLGEVKQETQYF
>few|TRBJ1-6|TRBD1|TRBV5-1
TGCGCCAGCAGCTTATTGGGGACAGGGGATAATTCACCCCTCCACTTT
CASSLLGTGDNSPLHF
>-|TRBJ2-7|-|TRBV7-2
TGTGCCAGCAGCTTAGAGAGGGGAGGAGTGTACGAGCAGTACTTC
CASSLERGGVYEQYF
>-|TRBJ1-4|-|TRBV5-4
TGTGCCAGCAGCTTGGAACAGGGTCATGAAAAACTGTTTTTT
CASSLEQGHEKLFF
>few|TRBJ1-5|-|TRBV28
TGTGCCAGCAGCACCCCCGGCGGGGCGAATCAGCCCCAGCATTTT
CASSTPGGANQPQHF
>once|TRBJ1-1|TRBD1|TRBV11-2
TGTGCCAGCAGCTTAGAACTAGGACAGGGTGGCACTGAAGCTTTCTTT
CASSLELGQGGTEAFF
>-|TRBJ2-7|TRBD1|TRBV6-4
TGTGCCAGCAGGCAACAGGCAGGGGGCACCTACGAGCAGTACTTC
CASRQQAGGTYEQYF
>-|TRBJ2-4|TRBD2|TRBV2
TGTGCCAGCAGTGAAACCAGCGGGAGGGCCCGGACTCCCAAAAACATTCAGTACTTC
CASSETSGRARTPKNIQYF
>few|TRBJ2-3|-|TRBV7-9
TGTGCCAGCAGCTCCCCCACCAAAGGGGGCACAGATACGCAGTATTTT
CASSSPTKGGTDTQYF